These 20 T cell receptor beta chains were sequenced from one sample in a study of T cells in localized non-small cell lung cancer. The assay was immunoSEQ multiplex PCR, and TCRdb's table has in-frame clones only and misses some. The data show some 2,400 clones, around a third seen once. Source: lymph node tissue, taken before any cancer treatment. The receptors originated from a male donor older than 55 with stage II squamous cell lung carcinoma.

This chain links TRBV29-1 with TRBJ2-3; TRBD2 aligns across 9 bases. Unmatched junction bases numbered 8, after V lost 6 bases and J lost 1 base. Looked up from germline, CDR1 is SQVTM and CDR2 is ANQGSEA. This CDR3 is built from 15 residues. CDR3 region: CSVRTGGGGTDTQYF. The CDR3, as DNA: TGCAGCGTCAGGACTGGCGGGGGGGGCACAGATACGCAGTATTTT.

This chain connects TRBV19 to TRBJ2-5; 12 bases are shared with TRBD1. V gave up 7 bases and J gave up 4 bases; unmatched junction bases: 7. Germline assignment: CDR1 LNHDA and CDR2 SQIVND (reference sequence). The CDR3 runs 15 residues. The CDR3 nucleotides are TGTGCCAGTAATTCGGGACAGGGGGCCCGAGAGACCCAGTACTTC. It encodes CASNSGQGARETQYF.

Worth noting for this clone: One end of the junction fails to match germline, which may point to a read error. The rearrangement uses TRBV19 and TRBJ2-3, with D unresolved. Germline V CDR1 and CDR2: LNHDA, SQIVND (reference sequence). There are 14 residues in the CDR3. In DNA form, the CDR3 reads TGTGCCAGTAGTTTAGAGCTCCGCACAGATACGCAGTATTTT. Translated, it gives CASSLELRTDTQYF.

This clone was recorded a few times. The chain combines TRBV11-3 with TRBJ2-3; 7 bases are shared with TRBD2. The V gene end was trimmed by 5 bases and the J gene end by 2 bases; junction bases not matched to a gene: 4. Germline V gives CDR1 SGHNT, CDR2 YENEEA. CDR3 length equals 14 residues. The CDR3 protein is CASSAGAFTDTQYF. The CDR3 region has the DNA TGTGCCAGCAGCGCGGGAGCCTTCACAGATACGCAGTATTTT.

DNA for the CDR3: TGCAGCGTTGGCGAAGGGTGGACAGATACGCAGTATTTT. Its protein is CSVGEGWTDTQYF. This chain connects TRBV29-1 to TRBJ2-3; D is unclear. Deletions cut 4 bases from V and 3 bases from J, with 11 bases between. This CDR3 is built from 13 residues. CDR1 is SQVTM and CDR2 is ANQGSEA in the germline V gene.

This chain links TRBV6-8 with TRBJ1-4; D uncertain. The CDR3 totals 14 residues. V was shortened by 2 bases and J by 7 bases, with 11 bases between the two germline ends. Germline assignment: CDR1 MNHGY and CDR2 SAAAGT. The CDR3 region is CASSYGRAFEKLFF. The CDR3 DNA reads TGTGCCAGCAGTTACGGCAGAGCATTTGAAAAACTGTTTTTT.

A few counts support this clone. The CDR3 nucleotides read TGTGCCAGCAGCTTGGGTGGTAGCCAGGCAGAGACCCAGTACTTC. Amino acid sequence: CASSLGGSQAETQYF. This chain joins TRBV11-3 and TRBJ2-5; D call uncertain. Trimming cost V 3 bases and J 4 bases, with 15 bases left between them. CDR1 and CDR2 from the germline V gene are SGHNT and YENEEA. The CDR3 covers 15 residues. The full variable domain, rest sourced from reference TRBV11-3 and TRBJ2-5, is EAGVVQSPRYKIIEKKQPVAFWCNPISGHNTLYWYLQNLGQGPELLIRYENEEAVDDSQLPKDRFSAERLKGVDSTLKIQPAELGDSAVYLCASSLGGSQAETQYFGPGTRLLVL.

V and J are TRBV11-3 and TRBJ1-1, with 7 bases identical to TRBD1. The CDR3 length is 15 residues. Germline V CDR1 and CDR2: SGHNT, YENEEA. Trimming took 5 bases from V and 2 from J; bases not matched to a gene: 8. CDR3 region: CASSLRQGPNTEAFF. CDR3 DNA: TGTGCCAGCAGCCTCCGACAGGGCCCCAACACTGAAGCTTTCTTT. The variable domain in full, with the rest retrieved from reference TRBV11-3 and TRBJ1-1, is EAGVVQSPRYKIIEKKQPVAFWCNPISGHNTLYWYLQNLGQGPELLIRYENEEAVDDSQLPKDRFSAERLKGVDSTLKIQPAELGDSAVYLCASSLRQGPNTEAFFGQGTRLTVV.

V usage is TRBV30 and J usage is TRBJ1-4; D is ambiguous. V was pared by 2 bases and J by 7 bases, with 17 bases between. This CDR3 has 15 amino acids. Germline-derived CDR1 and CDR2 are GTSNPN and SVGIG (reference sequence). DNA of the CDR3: TGTGCCTGGAGTTCCTACTCGGCAAGAGGTGAAAAACTGTTTTTT. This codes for CAWSSYSARGEKLFF.

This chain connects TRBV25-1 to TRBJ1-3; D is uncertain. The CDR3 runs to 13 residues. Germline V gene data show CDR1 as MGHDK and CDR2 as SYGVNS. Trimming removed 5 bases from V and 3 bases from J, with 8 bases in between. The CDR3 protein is CASSRSGGNTIYF. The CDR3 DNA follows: TGTGCCAGCAGTAGGTCAGGTGGAAACACCATATATTTT.

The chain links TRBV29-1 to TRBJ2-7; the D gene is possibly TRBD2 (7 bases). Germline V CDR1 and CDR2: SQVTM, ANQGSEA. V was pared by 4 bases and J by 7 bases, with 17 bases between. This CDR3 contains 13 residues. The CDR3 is CSVGGREYEEQYF. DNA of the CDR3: TGCAGCGTTGGGGGGCGGGAGTATGAAGAGCAGTACTTC.

CDR3 loop: CATRTGKETQYF. The CDR3 DNA follows: TGTGCCACTAGGACAGGGAAAGAGACCCAGTACTTC. The chain recombines TRBV19 with TRBJ2-5; 8 bases map to TRBD1. V lost 10 bases and J lost 3; bases outside the gene matches: 4. This CDR3 region has 12 residues. CDR1 LNHDA and CDR2 SQIVND come from the germline V gene (reference sequence).

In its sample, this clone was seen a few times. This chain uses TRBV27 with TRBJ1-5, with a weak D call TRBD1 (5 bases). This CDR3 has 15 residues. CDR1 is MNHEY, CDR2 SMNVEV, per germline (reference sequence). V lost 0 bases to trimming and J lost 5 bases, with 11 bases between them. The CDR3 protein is CASSLSLGVDQPQHF. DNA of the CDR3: TGTGCCAGCAGTTTATCGCTGGGGGTTGATCAGCCCCAGCATTTT.

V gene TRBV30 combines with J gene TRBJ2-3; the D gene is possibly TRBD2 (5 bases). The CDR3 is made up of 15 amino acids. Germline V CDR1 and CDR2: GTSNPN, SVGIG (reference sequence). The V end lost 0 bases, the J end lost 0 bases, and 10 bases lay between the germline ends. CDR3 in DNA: TGTGCCTGGAGTGTACTCAGCGGTAGCACAGATACGCAGTATTTT. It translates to CAWSVLSGSTDTQYF.

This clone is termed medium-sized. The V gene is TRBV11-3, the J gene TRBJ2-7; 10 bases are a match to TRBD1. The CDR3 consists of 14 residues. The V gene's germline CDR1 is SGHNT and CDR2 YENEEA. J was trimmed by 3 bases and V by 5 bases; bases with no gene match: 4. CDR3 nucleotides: TGTGCCAGCAGCGGCCGGGACAGGGGCTACGAGCAGTACTTC. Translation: CASSGRDRGYEQYF.

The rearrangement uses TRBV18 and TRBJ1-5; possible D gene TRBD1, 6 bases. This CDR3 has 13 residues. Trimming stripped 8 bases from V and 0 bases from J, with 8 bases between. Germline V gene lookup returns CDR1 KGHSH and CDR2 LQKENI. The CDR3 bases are TGTGCCAGCAGACAGGATAGCAATCAGCCCCAGCATTTT. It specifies CASRQDSNQPQHF. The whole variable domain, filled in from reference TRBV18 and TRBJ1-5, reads NAGVMQNPRHLVRRRGQEARLRCSPMKGHSHVYWYRQLPEEGLKFMVYLQKENIIDESGMPKERFSAEFPKEGPSILRIQQVVRGDSAAYFCASRQDSNQPQHFGDGTRLSIL.

The CDR3 DNA reads as TGCAGCACCTCGACAGGGAGGGCGTACAATGAGCAGTTCTTC. Its translation: CSTSTGRAYNEQFF. The rearrangement uses TRBV29-1 and TRBJ2-1, with D perhaps given as TRBD1 or TRBD2 (7 bases each). The V end lost 8 bases, the J end lost 4 bases, and 18 bases lay between the germline ends. This CDR3 contains 14 residues. CDR1 is SQVTM, CDR2 ANQGSEA, per germline.

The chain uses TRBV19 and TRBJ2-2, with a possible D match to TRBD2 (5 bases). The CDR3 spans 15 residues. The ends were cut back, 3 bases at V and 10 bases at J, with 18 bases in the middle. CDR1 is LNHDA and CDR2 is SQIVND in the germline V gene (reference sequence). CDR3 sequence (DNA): TGTGCCAGTAGTATCCTTTTCTCGAGGGCCGAGGAGCTGTTTTTT. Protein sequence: CASSILFSRAEELFF. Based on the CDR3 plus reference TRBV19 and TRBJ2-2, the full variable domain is DGGITQSPKYLFRKEGQNVTLSCEQNLNHDAMYWYRQDPGQGLRLIYYSQIVNDFQKGDIAEGYSVSREKKESFPLTVTSAQKNPTAFYLCASSILFSRAEELFFGEGSRLTVL.

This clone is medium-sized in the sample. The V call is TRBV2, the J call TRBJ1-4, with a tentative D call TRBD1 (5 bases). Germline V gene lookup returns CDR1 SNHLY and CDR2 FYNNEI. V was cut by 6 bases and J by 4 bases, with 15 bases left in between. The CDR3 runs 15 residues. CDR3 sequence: CASSRDGKNNEKLFF. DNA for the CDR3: TGTGCCAGCAGCCGGGACGGGAAAAATAATGAAAAACTGTTTTTT.

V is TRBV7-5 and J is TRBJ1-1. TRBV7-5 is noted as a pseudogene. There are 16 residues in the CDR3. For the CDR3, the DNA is TGTGCCAGCAGCCCTTCGGGGGGGCTCATGAACACTGAAGCTTTCTTT. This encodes CASSPSGGLMNTEAFF.